These T cell receptor beta chains were read from a single sample in a study of early T cells in non-severe SARS-CoV-2 infection. TCRdb itself ran the 5' RACE reads through MiXCR, one entry per CDR3 protein. This table holds some 100,000 distinct CDR3 sequences, approximately 15% found once. Sequencing was performed on whole blood. These receptors all stem from an adult who was a healthcare worker with PCR-confirmed SARS-CoV-2 infection or an uninfected control (not recorded which). Both conserved end residues are part of each CDR3. The D gene is left open where the match is weak. Clone size is not always given. Where it is, it says once, few, many or a class for expanded clones.

j_call,d_call,clone_size,cdr3_length,v_call,cdr3_aa,cdr3_nt
TRBJ1-2,TRBD1,-,13,TRBV28,CASSEGTEDGYTF,TGTGCCAGCAGCGAGGGGACAGAAGATGGCTACACCTTC
TRBJ2-3,TRBD1,few,15,TRBV3-1,CASSQEVQGGDTQYF,TGTGCCAGCAGCCAAGAAGTACAGGGGGGAGATACGCAGTATTTT
TRBJ2-2,-,few,12,TRBV27,CASGRGAGELFF,TGTGCCAGCGGAAGGGGAGCCGGGGAGCTGTTTTTT
TRBJ2-1,-,many,17,TRBV9,CASSVEASLGLGNEQFF,TGTGCCAGCAGCGTAGAGGCTAGCTTGGGTCTAGGGAATGAGCAGTTCTTC
TRBJ1-4,-,-,14,TRBV11-2,CASSHNTRQTGLFF,TGTGCCAGCAGCCACAATACCCGACAGACGGGGCTGTTTTTT
TRBJ2-1,-,-,15,TRBV20-1,CSASPGTQGHNEQFF,TGCAGTGCTAGCCCCGGGACTCAAGGGCACAATGAGCAGTTCTTC
TRBJ2-3,TRBD2,-,16,TRBV7-3,CTSSRHSGGAVDTQYF,TGTACCAGCAGCCGCCATAGCGGGGGGGCCGTAGATACGCAGTATTTT
TRBJ2-2,-,-,17,TRBV6-1,CASSEISLAGRTGELFF,TGTGCCAGCAGTGAAATTAGTCTAGCAGGAAGGACCGGGGAGCTGTTTTTT
TRBJ2-2,-,-,12,TRBV7-3,CASRGATGELFF,TGTGCCAGCAGAGGGGCTACCGGGGAGCTGTTTTTT
TRBJ1-3,-,-,12,TRBV7-9,CASSPDTNTIYF,TGTGCCAGCAGCCCGGACACCAACACCATATATTTT
TRBJ2-3,-,-,18,TRBV5-1,CASSWGTLTGASTDTQYF,TGCGCCAGCAGCTGGGGAACTCTTACGGGGGCTAGCACAGATACGCAGTATTTT
TRBJ2-5,-,few,15,TRBV5-1,CASSLEFPTQETQYF,TGCGCCAGCAGCTTGGAATTCCCCACCCAAGAGACCCAGTACTTC
TRBJ2-1,-,-,16,TRBV6-5,CASSRGQKLTYNEQFF,TGTGCCAGCAGCCGCGGACAGAAGCTGACCTACAATGAGCAGTTCTTC
TRBJ1-4,-,few,18,TRBV27,CASKDPGTGSITSTKLFF,TGTGCCAGCAAAGATCCCGGGACGGGAAGTATCACCTCTACTAAACTGTTTTTT
TRBJ2-5,-,many,13,TRBV3-1,CASSQSNQGTQYF,TGTGCCAGCAGCCAATCTAATCAAGGGACCCAGTACTTC
TRBJ2-1,TRBD2,few,16,TRBV30,CAWSRPGLAEYNEQFF,TGTGCCTGGAGCCGACCGGGACTAGCGGAGTACAATGAGCAGTTCTTC